This TCR beta chain originates from a study of T cells in tuberculosis. Repertoires were generated with immunoSEQ multiplex PCR, while TCRdb's copy carries only in-frame clones and drops some. The data show around 43,000 clones, nearly 97% seen once. The study, taken as a whole, reports: Selection depended on which cryopreserved specimens were available. Active tuberculosis TCR-alpha repertoires lay closer to GMM-specific TCRs than IGRA-negative controls, suggesting clonal expansion.

Trimming took off 4 bases at V and 2 bases at J, with 8 bases between the two ends. CDR1 KGHSH and CDR2 LQKENI come from the germline V gene. The CDR3 runs to 14 residues. Remarks on this clone: Its antigen is undetermined.

The chain carries TRBV18 and TRBJ2-2; D call uncertain. Sequencing input: PBMCs. The TCR was taken from a donor aged 10 to 29 with latent tuberculosis or without tuberculosis infection. This chain's CDR3 is CASSLASNTGELFF. The DNA for the CDR3 is TGTGCCAGCTCACTGGCCAGTAACACCGGGGAGCTGTTTTTT.